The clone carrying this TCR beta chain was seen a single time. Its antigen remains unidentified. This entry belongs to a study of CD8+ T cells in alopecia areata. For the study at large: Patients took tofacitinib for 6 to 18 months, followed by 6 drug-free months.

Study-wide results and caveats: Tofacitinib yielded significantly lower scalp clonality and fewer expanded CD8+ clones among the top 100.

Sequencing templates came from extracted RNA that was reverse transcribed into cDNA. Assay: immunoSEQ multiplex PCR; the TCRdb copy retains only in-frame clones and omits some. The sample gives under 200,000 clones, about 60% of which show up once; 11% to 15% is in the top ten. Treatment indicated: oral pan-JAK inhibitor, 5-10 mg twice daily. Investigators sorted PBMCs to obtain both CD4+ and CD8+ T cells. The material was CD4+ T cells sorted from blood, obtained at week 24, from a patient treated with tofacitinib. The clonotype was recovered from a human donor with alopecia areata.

This chain's CDR3 is CASSQEGRAYGYTF. The CDR3 DNA is TGCGCCAGCAGCCAAGAAGGCAGGGCTTATGGCTACACCTTC. J is TRBJ1-2 and V is TRBV4-1; the D gene is possibly TRBD1 (5 bases). Germline CDR1 MGHRA, CDR2 YSYEKL. V lost 0 bases to trimming and J lost 5 bases, with 10 bases between them. The CDR3 is made up of 14 amino acids.